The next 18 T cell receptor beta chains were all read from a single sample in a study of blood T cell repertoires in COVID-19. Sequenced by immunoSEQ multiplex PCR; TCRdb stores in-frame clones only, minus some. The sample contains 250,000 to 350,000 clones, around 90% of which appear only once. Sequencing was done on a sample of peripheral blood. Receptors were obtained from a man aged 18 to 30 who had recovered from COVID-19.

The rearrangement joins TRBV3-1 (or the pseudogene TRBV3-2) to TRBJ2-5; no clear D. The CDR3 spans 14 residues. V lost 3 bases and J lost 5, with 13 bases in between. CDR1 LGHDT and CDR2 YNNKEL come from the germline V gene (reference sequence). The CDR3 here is CASSQSVAVETQYF. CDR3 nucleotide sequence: TGTGCCAGCAGCCAGTCCGTCGCGGTGGAGACCCAGTACTTC.

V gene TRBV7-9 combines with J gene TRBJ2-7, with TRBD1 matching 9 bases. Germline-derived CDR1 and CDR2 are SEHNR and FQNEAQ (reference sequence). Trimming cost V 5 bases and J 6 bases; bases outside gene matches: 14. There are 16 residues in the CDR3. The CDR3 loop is CASSPGMGQGRTEQYF. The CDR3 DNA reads TGTGCCAGCAGCCCGGGGATGGGACAGGGTCGTACCGAGCAGTACTTC.

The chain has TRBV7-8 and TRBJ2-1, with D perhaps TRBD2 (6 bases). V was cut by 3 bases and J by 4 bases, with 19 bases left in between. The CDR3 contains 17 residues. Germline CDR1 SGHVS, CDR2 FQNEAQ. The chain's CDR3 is CASSFASGSGIYNEQFF. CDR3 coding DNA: TGTGCCAGCAGCTTCGCCTCGGGTAGCGGCATATACAATGAGCAGTTCTTC.

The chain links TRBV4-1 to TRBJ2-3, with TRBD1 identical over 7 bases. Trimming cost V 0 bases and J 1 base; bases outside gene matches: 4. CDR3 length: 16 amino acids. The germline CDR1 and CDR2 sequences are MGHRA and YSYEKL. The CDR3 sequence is CASSQDNTGGTDTQYF. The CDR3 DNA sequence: TGCGCCAGCAGCCAAGATAACACAGGGGGCACAGATACGCAGTATTTT.

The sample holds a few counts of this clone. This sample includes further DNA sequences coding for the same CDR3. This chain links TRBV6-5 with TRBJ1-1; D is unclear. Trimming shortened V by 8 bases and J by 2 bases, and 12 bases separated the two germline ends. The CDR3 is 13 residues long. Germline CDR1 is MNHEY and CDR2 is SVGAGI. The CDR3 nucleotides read TGTGCCAGCTCTCCCACGGTTAACACTGAAGCTTTCTTT. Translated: CASSPTVNTEAFF.

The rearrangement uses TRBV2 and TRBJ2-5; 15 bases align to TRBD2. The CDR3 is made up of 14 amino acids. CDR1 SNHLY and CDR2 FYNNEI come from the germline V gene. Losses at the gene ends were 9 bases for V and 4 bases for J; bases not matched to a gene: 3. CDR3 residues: CASGLAGGRETQYF. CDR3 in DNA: TGTGCCAGTGGACTAGCGGGGGGGCGAGAGACCCAGTACTTC.

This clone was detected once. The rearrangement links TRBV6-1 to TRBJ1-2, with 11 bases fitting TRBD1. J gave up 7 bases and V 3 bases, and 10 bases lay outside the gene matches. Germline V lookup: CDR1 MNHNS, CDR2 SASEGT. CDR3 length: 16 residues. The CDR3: CASSDLGQGVNSGYTF. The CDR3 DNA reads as TGTGCCAGCAGTGACCTGGGACAGGGGGTTAATAGTGGCTACACCTTC.

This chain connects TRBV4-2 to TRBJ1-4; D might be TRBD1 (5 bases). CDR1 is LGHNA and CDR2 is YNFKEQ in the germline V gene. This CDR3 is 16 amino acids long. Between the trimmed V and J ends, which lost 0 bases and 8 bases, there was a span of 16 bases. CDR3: CASSQDYGRVREKLFF. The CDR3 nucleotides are TGTGCCAGCAGCCAAGACTACGGCAGGGTGAGAGAAAAACTGTTTTTT.

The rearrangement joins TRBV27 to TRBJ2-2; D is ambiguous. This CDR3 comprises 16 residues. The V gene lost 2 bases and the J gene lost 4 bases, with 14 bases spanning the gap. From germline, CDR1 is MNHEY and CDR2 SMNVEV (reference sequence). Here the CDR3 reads CASSLNLRLPTGELFF. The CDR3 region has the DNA TGTGCCAGCAGTTTAAACTTAAGACTTCCCACCGGGGAGCTGTTTTTT.

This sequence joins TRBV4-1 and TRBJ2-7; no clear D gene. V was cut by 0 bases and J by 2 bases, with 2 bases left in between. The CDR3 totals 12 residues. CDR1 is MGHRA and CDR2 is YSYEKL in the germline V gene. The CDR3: CASSQDTYEQYF. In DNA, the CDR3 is TGCGCCAGCAGCCAAGATACCTACGAGCAGTACTTC.

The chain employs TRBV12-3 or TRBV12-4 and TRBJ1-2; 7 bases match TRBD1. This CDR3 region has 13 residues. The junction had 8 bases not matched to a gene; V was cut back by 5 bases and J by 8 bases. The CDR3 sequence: CASSRRDRGGYTF. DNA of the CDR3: TGTGCCAGCAGTCGCCGGGACAGAGGGGGCTACACCTTC.

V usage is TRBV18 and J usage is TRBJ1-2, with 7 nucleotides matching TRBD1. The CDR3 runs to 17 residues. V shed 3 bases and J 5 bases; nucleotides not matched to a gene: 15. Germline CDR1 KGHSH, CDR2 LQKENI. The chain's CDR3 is CASSPDLPGTALYGYTF. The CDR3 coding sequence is TGTGCCAGCTCACCTGATCTACCCGGGACAGCCTTATATGGCTACACCTTC.

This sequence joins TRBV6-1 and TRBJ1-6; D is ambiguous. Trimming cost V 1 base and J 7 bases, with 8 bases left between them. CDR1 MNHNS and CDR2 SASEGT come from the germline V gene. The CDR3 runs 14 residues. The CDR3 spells CASSEVVINSPLHF. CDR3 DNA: TGTGCCAGCAGTGAAGTTGTCATCAATTCACCCCTCCACTTT.

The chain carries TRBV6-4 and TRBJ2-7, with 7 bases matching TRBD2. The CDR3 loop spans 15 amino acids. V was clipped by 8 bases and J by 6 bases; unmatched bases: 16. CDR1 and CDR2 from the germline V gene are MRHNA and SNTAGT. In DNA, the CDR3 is TGTGCCAGCGGATGGGGGAGCGGGGAATTAGGCGAGCAGTACTTC. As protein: CASGWGSGELGEQYF.

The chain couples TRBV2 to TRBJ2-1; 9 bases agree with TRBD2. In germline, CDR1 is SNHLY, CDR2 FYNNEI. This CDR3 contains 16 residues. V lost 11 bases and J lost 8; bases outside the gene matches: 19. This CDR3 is CASPGTPGLASDEQFF. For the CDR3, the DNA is TGTGCCTCCCCCGGAACCCCGGGACTAGCTAGCGATGAGCAGTTCTTC.

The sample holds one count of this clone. This CDR3 is CASTDPGAEAFF. The CDR3 DNA reads TGTGCCAGCACCGACCCGGGGGCTGAAGCTTTCTTT. The J gene is TRBJ1-1, the V gene TRBV12-3 or TRBV12-4; possible D gene TRBD1, 5 bases. V lost 7 bases to trimming and J lost 6 bases, with 12 bases between them. The CDR3 has 12 residues.

CDR3 protein: CASSLARAYEQYF. In nucleotides, the CDR3 is TGTGCCAGCAGCTTAGCGCGGGCTTACGAGCAGTACTTC. The V call is TRBV7-9, the J call TRBJ2-7; tentatively, D is TRBD2 (5 bases). CDR3 length equals 13 residues. The germline V gene has CDR1 SEHNR and CDR2 FQNEAQ (reference sequence). V was pared by 0 bases and J by 4 bases, with 7 bases between.

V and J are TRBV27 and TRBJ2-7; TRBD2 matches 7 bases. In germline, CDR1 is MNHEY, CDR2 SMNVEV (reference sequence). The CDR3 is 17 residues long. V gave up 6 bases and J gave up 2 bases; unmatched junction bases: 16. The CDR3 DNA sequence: TGTGCCAGCAGCAGTCTGAGCCGGGACTACACTCCCTACGAGCAGTACTTC. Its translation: CASSSLSRDYTPYEQYF.